One sample yielded the 18 T cell receptor beta chains listed below, sequenced in a study of T cell changes during pregnancy in multiple sclerosis. Clones were sequenced by immunoSEQ multiplex PCR, and TCRdb holds only the in-frame ones, with some missing. The data contain tens of thousands of clones, about 90% of them singletons. The material was CD4+ T cells from peripheral blood mononuclear cells, obtained in the second trimester of pregnancy. These receptor sequences come from a female donor in good health, enrolled as a control in a pregnancy study.

The chain joins TRBV28 to TRBJ2-5; perhaps TRBD1 as D (6 bases). Germline lookup yields CDR1 MDHEN and CDR2 SYDVKM. The CDR3 is 12 residues long. The V gene lost 2 bases and the J gene lost 6 bases, with 7 bases spanning the gap. CDR3 nucleotide sequence: TGTGCCAGCAGTTTACAGGGGAAGACCCAGTACTTC. Its translation: CASSLQGKTQYF.

The V call is TRBV9, the J call TRBJ1-1, with a tentative D call TRBD1 (5 bases). Germline lookup yields CDR1 SGDLS and CDR2 YYNGEE. The CDR3 has 14 amino acids. V lost 3 bases to trimming and J lost 0 bases, with 9 bases between them. For the CDR3, the DNA is TGTGCCAGCAGCGGGGGGGGACTGAACACTGAAGCTTTCTTT. Its translation: CASSGGGLNTEAFF.

The rearrangement joins TRBV19 to TRBJ1-1; 11 bases are shared with TRBD1. The germline gives CDR1 LNHDA, CDR2 SQIVND (reference sequence). This CDR3 is 15 amino acids long. The V gene end was trimmed by 5 bases and the J gene end by 4 bases; junction bases not matched to a gene: 6. The CDR3, as DNA: TGTGCCAGTAGTGCGGGACAGGGGGAAATCACTGAAGCTTTCTTT. Translating gives CASSAGQGEITEAFF. Drawing the rest from reference TRBV19 and TRBJ1-1, the complete variable domain is DGGITQSPKYLFRKEGQNVTLSCEQNLNHDAMYWYRQDPGQGLRLIYYSQIVNDFQKGDIAEGYSVSREKKESFPLTVTSAQKNPTAFYLCASSAGQGEITEAFFGQGTRLTVV.

The chain couples TRBV11-3 to TRBJ1-1; a possible D gene is TRBD1 (5 bases). CDR1 SGHNT and CDR2 YENEEA come from the germline V gene. Trimming left V 5 bases short and J 1 base short, with 17 bases between. The CDR3 extends over 16 amino acids. The CDR3 reads CASSLSGDRANTEAFF. Here the CDR3 DNA reads TGTGCCAGCAGCCTAAGTGGCGACAGAGCGAACACTGAAGCTTTCTTT.

V is TRBV13 and J is TRBJ2-3; 10 bases agree with TRBD2. With 4 bases clipped from V and 5 bases from J, the junction kept 15 bases outside the gene matches. CDR1 and CDR2 (germline): PRHDT, FYEKMQ (reference sequence). This CDR3 region has 18 residues. DNA for the CDR3: TGTGCCAGCAGCTCCGAGGGGGAGCGGGGGGGCCGAGAAGATACGCAGTATTTT. It is translated as CASSSEGERGGREDTQYF.

The V gene is TRBV4-1, the J gene TRBJ1-5; D is undetermined. CDR1 and CDR2 (germline): MGHRA, YSYEKL. V was shortened by 2 bases and J by 7 bases, with 15 bases between the two germline ends. There are 15 residues in the CDR3. In DNA form, the CDR3 reads TGCGCCAGCAGCCAAAAAACCAGCGAGGGACAGCCCCAGCATTTT. Protein sequence: CASSQKTSEGQPQHF.

The chain carries TRBV28 and TRBJ1-5; D remains unclear. The CDR3 runs 15 residues. The germline V and J ends were trimmed by 6 bases and 1 base, with 13 bases remaining between them. The V gene's germline CDR1 is MDHEN and CDR2 SYDVKM. The DNA of the CDR3 is TGTGCCAGCAGCTTACGGACGGGGAGCAATCAGCCCCAGCATTTT. Translating gives CASSLRTGSNQPQHF.

Only a few counts were recorded for this clone. The chain recombines TRBV18 with TRBJ2-7, with no clear D. The V end lost 6 bases, the J end lost 2 bases, and 8 bases lay between the germline ends. Germline values: CDR1 KGHSH, CDR2 LQKENI. The CDR3 length is 12 residues. CDR3 sequence reads: CASSALTYEQYF. The CDR3 DNA is TGTGCCAGCTCCGCGTTAACCTACGAGCAGTACTTC.

This sequence joins TRBV11-3 and TRBJ2-2; D is perhaps TRBD1 (6 bases). Trimming left V 6 bases short and J 0 bases short, with 8 bases between. In germline, CDR1 is SGHNT, CDR2 YENEEA. This CDR3 has 14 amino acids. The CDR3, as DNA: TGTGCCAGCAGAGGACAGTCGAACACCGGGGAGCTGTTTTTT. It yields the protein CASRGQSNTGELFF.

The rearrangement joins TRBV19 to TRBJ1-3; 10 bases line up with TRBD1. The CDR3 totals 17 residues. Germline V lookup: CDR1 LNHDA, CDR2 SQIVND (reference sequence). V lost 5 bases and J lost 2; bases outside the gene matches: 9. The CDR3 reads CASSFGGDRGAGNTIYF. As DNA, the CDR3 is TGTGCCAGTAGTTTCGGAGGGGACAGGGGCGCTGGAAACACCATATATTTT.

V and J are TRBV4-1 and TRBJ2-3, with 7 nucleotides matching TRBD1. The ends lost 3 bases at V and 4 bases at J; junction bases unmatched: 7. In germline, CDR1 is MGHRA, CDR2 YSYEKL. This CDR3 comprises 15 residues. The CDR3 is CASSHLDRDADTQYF. Here the CDR3 DNA reads TGCGCCAGCAGCCACTTAGACAGGGATGCAGATACGCAGTATTTT.

This chain connects TRBV15 to TRBJ2-2, with unresolved D. The CDR3 is made up of 14 amino acids. Germline values: CDR1 LNHNV, CDR2 YYDKDF (reference sequence). The V end was cut by 8 bases, the J end by 2 bases, with 12 bases between. CDR3 coding DNA: TGTGCCACCCTGTTAGCCTACAACACCGGGGAGCTGTTTTTT. It codes for CATLLAYNTGELFF.

This chain links TRBV7-9 with TRBJ2-5; weak D call: TRBD1 (7 bases). V lost 4 bases and J lost 4, with 22 bases in between. The germline V gene encodes CDR1 SEHNR and CDR2 FQNEAQ (reference sequence). The CDR3 runs to 17 residues. CDR3 sequence (DNA): TGTGCCAGCAGCTCGTGGAGGGTTGGACAGGCCCGAGAGACCCAGTACTTC. This gives the protein CASSSWRVGQARETQYF.

The chain employs TRBV15 and TRBJ1-3, with D possibly TRBD1 on 6 matching bases. The CDR3 runs 16 residues. Trimming stripped 6 bases from V and 4 bases from J, with 19 bases between. The germline CDR1 and CDR2 sequences are LNHNV and YYDKDF (reference sequence). The CDR3 DNA is TGTGCCACCAGTTCTCCGGGGGGGGCGCGGGGAAACACCATATATTTT. This codes for CATSSPGGARGNTIYF.

A few counts support this clone. V gene TRBV18 combines with J gene TRBJ1-6, with 9 bases identical to TRBD1. Germline lookup yields CDR1 KGHSH and CDR2 LQKENI. Losses at the gene ends were 3 bases for V and 7 bases for J; bases not matched to a gene: 1. The CDR3 runs 14 residues. The CDR3 sequence: CASSPGTGNSPLHF. The CDR3 region has the DNA TGTGCCAGCTCACCCGGGACAGGGAATTCACCCCTCCACTTT.

The genes are TRBV7-8 and TRBJ2-7, with D possibly being TRBD2 (6 bases). CDR1 SGHVS and CDR2 FQNEAQ come from the germline V gene. This CDR3 has 14 residues. The V end lost 7 bases, the J end lost 2 bases, and 15 bases lay between the germline ends. This chain's CDR3 is CASTTGGVAYEQYF. The CDR3 DNA sequence: TGTGCCAGCACCACGGGCGGGGTTGCCTACGAGCAGTACTTC. The complete variable domain, with remaining parts taken from reference TRBV7-8 and TRBJ2-7, reads GAGVSQSPRYKVAKRGQDVALRCDPISGHVSLFWYQQALGQGPEFLTYFQNEAQLDKSGLPSDRFFAERPEGSVSTLKIQRTQQEDSAVYLCASTTGGVAYEQYFGPGTRLTVT.

This chain joins TRBV10-3 and TRBJ1-3; no reliable D call. Trimming stripped 5 bases from V and 3 bases from J, with 11 bases between. The CDR3 covers 14 residues. Germline V gene sequence: CDR1 ENHRY, CDR2 SYGVKD. The CDR3 DNA reads TGTGCCATCAGTAAAGCGGGTGGTGGAAACACCATATATTTT. The encoded protein is CAISKAGGGNTIYF.

The chain uses TRBV19 and TRBJ2-7; possibly TRBD1 for D (6 bases). This CDR3 has 13 amino acids. Trimming stripped 5 bases from V and 1 base from J, with 9 bases between. Looked up from germline, CDR1 is LNHDA and CDR2 is SQIVND (reference sequence). The CDR3 reads CASSRDTSYEQYF. CDR3 bases: TGTGCCAGTAGTCGGGACACTTCCTACGAGCAGTACTTC.